These 25 T cell receptor beta chains came from one sample sequenced in a study of regulatory T cells in long-lasting Graves disease (dated by TCRdb to the early 2020s). The sample's time point label, in plain terms: newly diagnosed GD, antithyroid drugs for less than 3 months. For both TCR sequencing and RNA sequencing, RNA was extracted from PBMCs in TRIzol. Libraries were constructed by multiplex PCR. Sequenced using an Illumina HiSeq 4000. TCR beta libraries were built with iRepertoire HTBI primers and Arm-PCR amplification of CDR3 regions. TCRdb passed the public sequencing reads through fastp at Q25 and MiXCR, retaining productive beta sequences. Rows with a matching CDR3 protein are joined into one entry that keeps the most common DNA and genes. Across this sample there are around 400,000 distinct CDR3 sequences, with 15% seen only once. The ten largest make up 20% to 25% of the sample. Sequenced here: peripheral blood mononuclear cells (PBMCs), sampled at new diagnosis, from a patient treated with antithyroid drugs. These receptors were collected from a female donor with Graves disease.

This clonotype has ten or more counts. The chain has TRBV5-1 and TRBJ1-4, with TRBD1 matching 11 bases. The CDR3 sequence is 16 residues long. J was trimmed by 2 bases and V by 4 bases; bases with no gene match: 4. The germline CDR1 and CDR2 sequences are SGHRS and YFSETQ. CDR3 protein: CASSPGQGATNEKLFF. DNA for the CDR3: TGCGCCAGCAGCCCCGGACAGGGGGCTACTAATGAAAAACTGTTTTTT.

V usage is TRBV10-2 and J usage is TRBJ2-3; D is perhaps TRBD1 (5 bases). CDR1 is WSHSY and CDR2 is SAAADI in the germline V gene. Trimming cost V 8 bases and J 2 bases, with 14 bases left between them. There are 14 residues in the CDR3. The CDR3 loop reads CASASTVITDTQYF. The CDR3, as DNA: TGCGCCAGCGCCTCGACAGTAATCACAGATACGCAGTATTTT.

The genes are TRBV28 and TRBJ1-5; D is perhaps TRBD1 (6 bases). Germline loops: CDR1 MDHEN, CDR2 SYDVKM. Trimming shortened V by 3 bases and J by 3 bases, and 18 bases separated the two germline ends. CDR3 length: 17 amino acids. The CDR3 DNA follows: TGTGCCAGCAGTTTCACGGGGGCCATGACGAACAATCAGCCCCAGCATTTT. It encodes CASSFTGAMTNNQPQHF.

There are many counts of this clonotype. The chain carries TRBV2 and TRBJ2-1, with 10 bases lining up with TRBD2. The germline V gene has CDR1 SNHLY and CDR2 FYNNEI. With V trimmed by 4 bases and J by 7 bases, 7 bases remained unmatched. The CDR3 runs 15 residues. The CDR3 protein is CASSAGLAEDNEQFF. The CDR3 DNA reads TGTGCCAGCAGTGCCGGACTAGCGGAAGATAATGAGCAGTTCTTC. Combining the CDR3 with reference TRBV2 and TRBJ2-1 gives the whole variable domain EPEVTQTPSHQVTQMGQEVILRCVPISNHLYFYWYRQILGQKVEFLVSFYNNEISEKSEIFDDQFSVERPDGSNFTLKIRSTKLEDSAMYFCASSAGLAEDNEQFFGPGTRLTVL.

This clonotype was detected many times. The chain employs TRBV6-5 and TRBJ1-5, with D maybe TRBD1 (6 bases). Germline CDR1 reads MNHEY; CDR2 reads SVGAGI. V was pared by 2 bases and J by 3 bases, with 11 bases between. There are 15 residues in the CDR3. The CDR3 region has the DNA TGTGCCAGCAGTTACGGGGGGGGCGCCAATCAGCCCCAGCATTTT. This sequence encodes CASSYGGGANQPQHF.

Concerning this clonotype: Since a much larger clone is just one base distant, this may be a read error. The chain joins TRBV6-2 or TRBV6-3 to TRBJ1-4; 9 bases are a match to TRBD1. V was pared by 8 bases and J by 8 bases, with 9 bases of the junction left unmatched. The germline gives CDR1 MNHEY, CDR2 SVGEGT. The CDR3 loop spans 14 amino acids. In DNA form, the CDR3 reads TGTGCCAGCGGCACCGGGACAGGGCTGGAAAAACTGTTTTTT. Translating gives CASGTGTGLEKLFF.

This clonotype was observed many times. This rearrangement joins TRBV24-1 to TRBJ2-3; TRBD2 matches 7 bases. Unmatched junction bases numbered 10, after V lost 3 bases and J lost 5 bases. Germline values: CDR1 KGHDR, CDR2 SFDVKD. CDR3 length equals 16 residues. The CDR3 bases are TGTGCCACCAGTGATCCGCTGGGGGAGGGGAGAGATACGCAGTATTTT. Amino acids: CATSDPLGEGRDTQYF.

This clonotype was observed many times. The rearrangement uses TRBV12-3 or TRBV12-4 and TRBJ1-6; D might be TRBD1 (6 bases). This CDR3 has 15 residues. V was trimmed by 6 bases and J by 7 bases, leaving 16 bases between them. CDR3 loop: CASRKDRLENSPLHF. CDR3 DNA: TGTGCCAGCAGGAAAGACAGGTTGGAGAATTCACCCCTCCACTTT.

This clonotype came up many times. This chain connects TRBV7-2 to TRBJ2-1, with TRBD2 matching over 14 bases. The junction had 3 bases not matched to a gene; V was cut back by 3 bases and J by 8 bases. The CDR3 has 15 amino acids. Germline lookup yields CDR1 SGHTA and CDR2 FQGNSA. For the CDR3, the DNA is TGTGCCAGCAGCTTTGGACTAGCGGGGGGATATGAGCAGTTCTTC. Translating it yields CASSFGLAGGYEQFF.

The CDR3 spells CASSLDLAATDTQYF. The CDR3 region has the DNA TGTGCCAGCAGTTTAGATCTAGCGGCCACAGATACGCAGTATTTT. The J gene is TRBJ2-3, the V gene TRBV12-3 or TRBV12-4; TRBD2 matches at 7 bases. J was trimmed by 2 bases and V by 1 base; bases with no gene match: 3. The CDR3 spans 15 residues.

This clonotype was seen repeatedly, ten times or more. The chain links TRBV7-2 to TRBJ1-1; unclear D gene. This CDR3 is 14 amino acids long. Germline V gene lookup returns CDR1 SGHTA and CDR2 FQGNSA. The V gene lost 3 bases and the J gene lost 4 bases, with 12 bases spanning the gap. CDR3 residues: CASSFGSLSTEAFF. CDR3 bases: TGTGCCAGCAGCTTTGGGTCTCTTAGCACTGAAGCTTTCTTT.

This clonotype was found many times. The rearrangement links TRBV5-1 to TRBJ2-7, with TRBD1 matching 8 bases. Germline V gene data show CDR1 as SGHRS and CDR2 as YFSETQ. The CDR3 sequence is 15 residues long. With V trimmed by 0 bases and J by 9 bases, 11 bases remained unmatched. CDR3 DNA: TGCGCCAGCAGCTTGGAACAGGGGGGTGAAGGCGTGCAGTACTTC. Translation gives CASSLEQGGEGVQYF. The whole variable domain, remainder taken from reference TRBV5-1 and TRBJ2-7, is KAGVTQTPRYLIKTRGQQVTLSCSPISGHRSVSWYQQTPGQGLQFLFEYFSETQRNKGNFPGRFSGRQFSNSRSEMNVSTLELGDSALYLCASSLEQGGEGVQYFGPGTRLTVT.

J is TRBJ2-5 and V is TRBV7-2, with 11 bases matching TRBD2. The CDR3 is 16 residues long. Germline CDR1 and CDR2: SGHTA and FQGNSA. Trimming removed 5 bases from V and 1 base from J; junction bases left unmatched: 6. In nucleotides, the CDR3 is TGTGCCAGCAGCAAATCTCTAGCGGGGGGCCAAGAGACCCAGTACTTC. Its protein is CASSKSLAGGQETQYF.

This rearrangement joins TRBV9 to TRBJ1-1, with D possibly matching TRBD1 (5 bases). CDR3 length: 14 amino acids. Germline lookup yields CDR1 SGDLS and CDR2 YYNGEE. Trimming stripped 0 bases from V and 4 bases from J, with 10 bases between. The DNA for the CDR3 is TGTGCCAGCAGCGTAGGGGGGACGGGCACTGAAGCTTTCTTT. Protein product: CASSVGGTGTEAFF.

The sample holds a few counts of this clonotype. This sequence joins TRBV6-1 and TRBJ2-3; 14 bases are shared with TRBD2. Germline values: CDR1 MNHNS, CDR2 SASEGT. The CDR3 has 19 amino acids. Trimming took 5 bases from V and 4 from J; bases not matched to a gene: 14. The CDR3 here is CASSKTSGRAWGLPDTQYF. The CDR3 region has the DNA TGTGCCAGCAGTAAGACTAGCGGGAGGGCCTGGGGTTTGCCAGATACGCAGTATTTT.

This clonotype was detected many times. The rearrangement uses TRBV19 and TRBJ1-4; D unclear. CDR3 length: 12 residues. Germline loops: CDR1 LNHDA, CDR2 SQIVND (reference sequence). Trimming removed 6 bases at V and 7 bases at J, with 9 bases between. The DNA of the CDR3 is TGTGCCAGTAGCCCAGAGGGTGAAAAACTGTTTTTT. Amino acids: CASSPEGEKLFF.

The chain has TRBV12-3 or TRBV12-4 and TRBJ2-1; 7 bases are shared with TRBD2. CDR3 length: 18 residues. V trimming: 3 bases; J trimming: 0 bases; junction bases outside the gene matches: 11. The CDR3 region is CASSFPGLTWGSYNEQFF. The CDR3 DNA is TGTGCCAGCAGTTTCCCGGGACTAACCTGGGGCTCCTACAATGAGCAGTTCTTC.

The gene calls are TRBV19 and TRBJ1-5; a possible D gene is TRBD1 (5 bases). Trimming removed 5 bases from V and 4 bases from J, with 12 bases in between. Germline V gene sequence: CDR1 LNHDA, CDR2 SQIVND (reference sequence). This CDR3 spans 14 amino acids. CDR3 sequence: CASSLYGGNQPQHF. As DNA, the CDR3 is TGTGCCAGTAGTTTATATGGGGGAAATCAGCCCCAGCATTTT.

This clonotype was recorded at least ten times. This chain uses TRBV5-6 with TRBJ2-7; D is undetermined. This CDR3 contains 16 residues. The V end lost 0 bases, the J end lost 2 bases, and 15 bases lay between the germline ends. Per germline, CDR1 SGHDT and CDR2 YYEEEE. CDR3 sequence: CASSLGQRQTTYEQYF. Here the CDR3 DNA reads TGTGCCAGCAGCTTGGGTCAAAGGCAAACCACCTACGAGCAGTACTTC.

This clonotype was counted at least ten times. The rearrangement uses TRBV24-1 and TRBJ2-7; D is ambiguous. This CDR3 region has 13 residues. The germline V gene encodes CDR1 KGHDR and CDR2 SFDVKD. V lost 2 bases and J lost 4, with 8 bases in between. DNA of the CDR3: TGTGCCACCAGTGATTCTCACAAATACGAGCAGTACTTC. Protein product: CATSDSHKYEQYF.

CDR3 nucleotide sequence: TGTGCCAGTAGTCCGGGGACTAGCGGGAGGGCTTACAATGAGCAGTACTTC. Its translation is CASSPGTSGRAYNEQYF. V usage is TRBV19 and J usage is TRBJ2-4; 16 bases align to TRBD2. Germline V gene data show CDR1 as LNHDA and CDR2 as SQIVND (reference sequence). The CDR3 length is 17 residues. Trimming removed 5 bases from V and 13 bases from J; junction bases left unmatched: 14.

This clonotype was recorded at least ten times. The rearrangement links TRBV7-9 to TRBJ2-1; 10 bases map to TRBD2. The CDR3 extends over 14 amino acids. The ends lost 4 bases at V and 9 bases at J; junction bases unmatched: 6. CDR1 is SEHNR and CDR2 is FQNEAQ in the germline V gene (reference sequence). The CDR3 DNA reads as TGTGCCAGCAGCTCAGCGGGAGGGCCGGGTGAGCAGTTCTTC. This encodes CASSSAGGPGEQFF.

This clonotype was found many times. The rearrangement links TRBV20-1 to TRBJ1-5; 7 positions agree with TRBD1. Germline V gene sequence: CDR1 DFQATT, CDR2 SNEGSKA (reference sequence). After removal of 4 bases from V and 1 base from J, the junction contained 4 bases not matched to a gene. The CDR3 contains 14 residues. The CDR3 coding sequence is TGCAGTGCTAATTACAGGGGCAGCAATCAGCCCCAGCATTTT. Amino acids: CSANYRGSNQPQHF.

This clonotype has ten or more counts. One junction end does not reproduce the germline sequence, and a read error may be involved. The rearrangement joins TRBV6-5 to TRBJ2-1; D is ambiguous. Germline assignment: CDR1 MNHEY and CDR2 SVGAGI. The CDR3 is 14 amino acids. As DNA, the CDR3 is TGTGCCAGTAGTTGGCTACGAGACTACAATGAGCAGTTCTTC. Protein: CASSWLRDYNEQFF.

In its sample, this clonotype was seen many times. The J gene is TRBJ1-2, the V gene TRBV27, with D possibly TRBD1 on 6 matching bases. V gave up 5 bases and J gave up 6 bases, with 10 bases separating them. Looked up from germline, CDR1 is MNHEY and CDR2 is SMNVEV (reference sequence). The CDR3 length is 12 residues. Here the CDR3 DNA reads TGTGCCAGCAGTACCACAGGGAATGGCTACACCTTC. It is translated as CASSTTGNGYTF.